Listed below are T cell receptor beta chains from one sample, sequenced in a study of blood T cells in healthy people across ages. Via MiXCR, TCRdb re-called the 5' RACE reads, giving one row per CDR3 protein. The repertoire includes around 780,000 distinct CDR3 sequences, around 50% of them detected once, and more than 25% sits in the top ten. Sequenced material: blood. These receptors all come from a man aged 40-49 years in good health. CDR3s include the opening cysteine and the closing phenylalanine or tryptophan. Fields, in order: J gene, D gene, clone size, V gene, CDR3 DNA, CDR3 protein. D genes are given only for firm matches. Clone size, where shown, is once, few, many, or a class for clones that have expanded.

j_call: TRBJ2-2; d_call: .; clone_size: .; v_call: TRBV27; cdr3_nt: TGTGCCAGCAGTTTATTTTTGCAGGACACCGGGGAGCTGTTTTTT; cdr3_aa: CASSLFLQDTGELFF
j_call: TRBJ2-2; d_call: TRBD1; clone_size: once; v_call: TRBV9; cdr3_nt: TGTGCCAGCAGTCCAGGGGGCCGGTTGATCACCGGGGAGCTGTTTTTT; cdr3_aa: CASSPGGRLITGELFF
j_call: TRBJ2-7; d_call: .; clone_size: .; v_call: TRBV7-3; cdr3_nt: TGTGCCAGCAGCGTCACAGGGGACTACAATGAGCAGTACTTC; cdr3_aa: CASSVTGDYNEQYF
j_call: TRBJ1-1; d_call: .; clone_size: .; v_call: TRBV20-1; cdr3_nt: TGCAGTGCTAGAGATTATAGAGGAGGGACTTTGGTCAGGAACACTGAAGCTTTCTTT; cdr3_aa: CSARDYRGGTLVRNTEAFF
j_call: TRBJ1-2; d_call: .; clone_size: .; v_call: TRBV28; cdr3_nt: TGTGCCAGTCGAATACCTCAGGGATCCTATGGCTACACCTTC; cdr3_aa: CASRIPQGSYGYTF
j_call: TRBJ2-5; d_call: .; clone_size: .; v_call: TRBV20-1; cdr3_nt: TGCAGTGCTAGAGGAGGGTATGGCAGATCGTCCCAAGAGACCCAGTACTTC; cdr3_aa: CSARGGYGRSSQETQYF
j_call: TRBJ2-1; d_call: .; clone_size: .; v_call: TRBV24-1; cdr3_nt: TGTGCCACCAGTGATCCCAATTCATCCAATGAGCAGTTCTTC; cdr3_aa: CATSDPNSSNEQFF
j_call: TRBJ2-1; d_call: TRBD2; clone_size: once; v_call: TRBV7-2; cdr3_nt: TGTGCCAGCAGCCCCCGACTAGCGGGAGTTTTAGGGGAGGACAATGAGCAGTTCTTC; cdr3_aa: CASSPRLAGVLGEDNEQFF
j_call: TRBJ2-1; d_call: TRBD2; clone_size: few; v_call: TRBV7-9; cdr3_nt: TGTGCCAGCAGCTATGGTAGCGGGGGCCTCTCCTACAATGAGCAGTTCTTC; cdr3_aa: CASSYGSGGLSYNEQFF
j_call: TRBJ1-6; d_call: .; clone_size: few; v_call: TRBV7-9; cdr3_nt: TGTGCCAGCAGCTTATACGACAGTGATTCACCCCTCCACTTT; cdr3_aa: CASSLYDSDSPLHF
j_call: TRBJ2-5; d_call: .; clone_size: .; v_call: TRBV4-3; cdr3_nt: TGCGCCAGCAGCCAAGACCAGGGACGGCCGGAGACCCAGTACTTC; cdr3_aa: CASSQDQGRPETQYF
j_call: TRBJ1-1; d_call: .; clone_size: .; v_call: TRBV7-2; cdr3_nt: TGTGCCAGCAGCTTATCGGTGATGGACACTGAAGCTTTCTTT; cdr3_aa: CASSLSVMDTEAFF
j_call: TRBJ2-5; d_call: TRBD2; clone_size: few; v_call: TRBV5-6; cdr3_nt: TGTGCCAGCAGCTTGGGATGGCCGGGACTAGCTGGGGGGACCCAGTACTTC; cdr3_aa: CASSLGWPGLAGGTQYF
j_call: TRBJ2-3; d_call: TRBD1; clone_size: .; v_call: TRBV5-1; cdr3_nt: TGCGCCAGCAGCTGGGGGACAGGGAGCACAGATACGCAGTATTTT; cdr3_aa: CASSWGTGSTDTQYF
j_call: TRBJ2-1; d_call: TRBD2; clone_size: .; v_call: TRBV7-2; cdr3_nt: TGTGCCAGCAGCACCGGACTAGCGGGGGACCCTAGCTCCTACAATGAGCAGTTCTTC; cdr3_aa: CASSTGLAGDPSSYNEQFF
j_call: TRBJ1-1; d_call: .; clone_size: few; v_call: TRBV7-2; cdr3_nt: TGTGCCAGCAGCCTCCAGGGAGGGGTCGCTGAAGCTTTCTTT; cdr3_aa: CASSLQGGVAEAFF
j_call: TRBJ2-1; d_call: .; clone_size: .; v_call: TRBV7-2; cdr3_nt: TGTGCCAGCAGCTTAAGGTTTGCGGGACTCTCCTACAATGAGCAGTTCTTC; cdr3_aa: CASSLRFAGLSYNEQFF